A selection of T cell receptor beta chains follows, all from one sample in a study of blood T cell repertoires in COVID-19. Data came from immunoSEQ multiplex PCR; TCRdb stores just in-frame clones and leaves some out. The sample shows around 260,000 clones, about 85% of them seen only once. Sample: peripheral blood. Receptors originate from a human donor in a cohort sampled during active COVID-19. Both conserved end residues are part of each CDR3. The D gene is left open where the match is weak. Clone size is not always given. Where it is, it says once, few, many or a class for expanded clones.

clone size	V gene	J gene	D gene	CDR3 DNA	CDR3 protein
NA	TRBV7-2	TRBJ2-2	TRBD1	TGTGCCAGCAGCCTGGGACAGGGGGTTACCGGGGAGCTGTTTTTT	CASSLGQGVTGELFF
NA	TRBV5-1	TRBJ1-5	TRBD1	TGCGCCAGCAGCAAAGGAGGGACAGCCGGGGATCAGCCCCAGCATTTT	CASSKGGTAGDQPQHF
NA	TRBV27	TRBJ1-1	NA	TGTGCCAGCAGCCAATCGGGGACTGTGAACACTGAAGCTTTCTTT	CASSQSGTVNTEAFF
few	TRBV6-2/TRBV6-3	TRBJ2-7	NA	TGTGCCAGCAGTTACTCGCCCCACTCGCGGGACGAGCAGTACTTC	CASSYSPHSRDEQYF
few	TRBV18	TRBJ2-7	NA	TGTGCCAGCTCACCGCGGGACTTCGCCTACGAGCAGTACTTC	CASSPRDFAYEQYF
NA	TRBV11-2	TRBJ2-7	TRBD1	TGTGCCAGCAGGCGACAGGGCGCCTACGAGCAGTACTTC	CASRRQGAYEQYF
NA	TRBV2	TRBJ1-5	TRBD1	TGTGCCAGCAGTGCCGACAGGGATCAGCCCCAGCATTTT	CASSADRDQPQHF
NA	TRBV19	TRBJ1-5	TRBD1	TGTGCCAGTAGTTTCCGGACAGGGTATAGCAATCAGCCCCAGCATTTT	CASSFRTGYSNQPQHF
NA	TRBV30	TRBJ1-6	NA	TGTGCCTGGAGTTTTCCGCCAGGGATCCCACCCCTCCACTTT	CAWSFPPGIPPLHF
few	TRBV5-1	TRBJ2-3	NA	TGCGCCAGCAGCTTGGAAGCGGCCACAGATACGCAGTATTTT	CASSLEAATDTQYF
once	TRBV10-3	TRBJ1-1	TRBD1	TGTGCCATCAGTGAAGGACAGGGAGAAGCTTTCTTT	CAISEGQGEAFF
NA	TRBV25-1	TRBJ1-4	NA	TGTGCCAGCAAGCCTCACTCAACTAATGAAAAACTGTTTTTT	CASKPHSTNEKLFF
NA	TRBV4-3	TRBJ2-7	NA	TGCGCCAGCAGCCGACTACAGGGTGGGAAGGACGAGCAGTACTTC	CASSRLQGGKDEQYF
once	TRBV2	TRBJ2-1	NA	TGTGCCAGCTTGAGGTACAATGAGCAGTTCTTC	CASLRYNEQFF
NA	TRBV19	TRBJ1-1	NA	TGTGCCAGTACGTCGGAGGTGCGGAACACTGAAGCTTTCTTT	CASTSEVRNTEAFF
NA	TRBV7-8	TRBJ2-5	TRBD2	TGTGCCAGCAGCCTGACGACTAGCGGGTTACAAGAGACCCAGTACTTC	CASSLTTSGLQETQYF
NA	TRBV29-1	TRBJ1-3	TRBD1	TGCAGCGTTGCAGAGACAGGGAGGGGAAACACCATATATTTT	CSVAETGRGNTIYF
few	TRBV7-9	TRBJ2-2	NA	TGTGCCAGCAGCTTTGATCTAGTATCAGCCGGGGAGCTGTTTTTT	CASSFDLVSAGELFF
NA	TRBV6-6	TRBJ2-3	TRBD2	TGTGCCAGCAGTTACTCGCGGGAGAATCCAGATACGCAGTATTTT	CASSYSRENPDTQYF
NA	TRBV29-1	TRBJ2-1	TRBD2	TGCAGCGTTAGACCCACTAGCGACAATGAGCAGTTCTTC	CSVRPTSDNEQFF
NA	TRBV18	TRBJ1-1	NA	TGTGCCAGCTCACCTGGGCAAGAGAACACTGAAGCTTTCTTT	CASSPGQENTEAFF
NA	TRBV7-9	TRBJ2-2	TRBD2	TGTGCCAGCAGCTTCAGGACTAGCAGCGGGGAGCTGTTTTTT	CASSFRTSSGELFF
NA	TRBV7-9	TRBJ1-5	NA	TGTGCCAGCAACCAGTATAGCAATCAGCCCCAGCATTTT	CASNQYSNQPQHF
NA	TRBV7-9	TRBJ2-3	NA	TGTGCCAGCAGCTTAGATTGGGGGGGCACAGATACGCAGTATTTT	CASSLDWGGTDTQYF
NA	TRBV18	TRBJ2-4	NA	TGTGCCAGCTCACAGCAGGTCAGCAAAAACATTCAGTACTTC	CASSQQVSKNIQYF
NA	TRBV15	TRBJ2-7	NA	TGTGCCACCAGCAGAGATCTTACAAGTTCCTACGAGCAGTACTTC	CATSRDLTSSYEQYF
NA	TRBV19	TRBJ2-6	TRBD1	TGTGCCGCTCAGGGGGCAAGCTCTGGGGCCAACGTCCTGACTTTC	CAAQGASSGANVLTF
NA	TRBV10-3	TRBJ1-2	NA	TGTGCCATCGGAAGAGACGGGACTCGTACTAATAACTATGGCTACACCTTC	CAIGRDGTRTNNYGYTF
NA	TRBV4-3	TRBJ1-4	TRBD1	TGCGCCAGCAGCCAAAGCCGGGGACAGCTCAATTACCGACCAACTAATGAAAAACTGTTTTTT	CASSQSRGQLNYRPTNEKLFF
NA	TRBV28	TRBJ2-3	NA	TGTGCCAGCAGTTTACGGGGGAGAGCAGATACGCAGTATTTT	CASSLRGRADTQYF
NA	TRBV4-1	TRBJ1-2	NA	TGCGCCAGCAGCCAGGAGGACGGGCGCTATGGCTACACCTTC	CASSQEDGRYGYTF
NA	TRBV2	TRBJ1-4	NA	TGTGCCAGCAGTGGAGGAGGCCCTACTAATGAAAAACTGTTTTTT	CASSGGGPTNEKLFF
few	TRBV5-6	TRBJ2-3	TRBD2	TGTGCCAGCAGCTTGGAGGTCACTAGCGGGACCGTTTTT	CASSLEVTSGTVF
NA	TRBV30	TRBJ2-3	NA	TGTGCCTGGAGTGCGGGCACAGATACGCAGTATTTT	CAWSAGTDTQYF
NA	TRBV25-1	TRBJ1-1	TRBD1	TGTGCCAGCACCCCCGGACAGGGTAAAGCTTTCTTT	CASTPGQGKAFF
NA	TRBV5-4	TRBJ2-5	TRBD2	TGTGCCAGCAGCTTGCCGCGGGAGGGCCTCGAGACCCAGTACTTC	CASSLPREGLETQYF
NA	TRBV19	TRBJ1-2	TRBD1	TGTGCCAGTAGTATCCCCCAGGGGGACTACACCTTC	CASSIPQGDYTF
NA	TRBV5-1	TRBJ2-1	TRBD2	TGCGCCAGCAGCTCCCTGGCGGCGGGAGGTCCCACCAATGAGCAGTTCTTC	CASSSLAAGGPTNEQFF
NA	TRBV5-1	TRBJ2-7	TRBD1	TGCGCCAGCAGCTTGGAAGTGACAGGGGCCAGCGAGCAGTACTTC	CASSLEVTGASEQYF
few	TRBV3-1/TRBV3-2	TRBJ1-5	NA	TGTGCCAGCAGCCAAGGACAGAGCAATCAGCCCCAGCATTTT	CASSQGQSNQPQHF
NA	TRBV5-1	TRBJ1-5	TRBD1	TGCGCCAGCAGCCCGCAGGGGACAGGGTGGAATCAGCCCCAGCATTTT	CASSPQGTGWNQPQHF
NA	TRBV18	TRBJ2-1	NA	TGTGCCAGCTCACGTGCGAAAGGAGGGACAGCTCTACCCAGCGGAATATACAATGAGCAGTTCTTC	CASSRAKGGTALPSGIYNEQFF
NA	TRBV28	TRBJ2-5	TRBD2	TGTGCCAGCAGTTCTAATAGCGGGAATGGGGAGACCCAGTACTTC	CASSSNSGNGETQYF
NA	TRBV19	TRBJ1-1	NA	TGTGCCAGTAGGCAGGGGCCTAACACTGAAGCTTTCTTT	CASRQGPNTEAFF
NA	TRBV29-1	TRBJ2-3	TRBD2	TGCAGCGTTTCAGCGGGGGGGGAAGATACGCAGTATTTT	CSVSAGGEDTQYF
NA	TRBV20-1	TRBJ2-7	NA	TGCAGTGCTAGTCCCACGGCCTACGAGCAGTACTTC	CSASPTAYEQYF
NA	TRBV4-3	TRBJ2-3	NA	TGCGCCAGCAGCCAAGAGCTTAGCCGAGAGAGCACAGATACGCAGTATTTT	CASSQELSRESTDTQYF
NA	TRBV4-3	TRBJ2-1	NA	TGCGCCAGCAGCCAAGATACGAGAAATAATGAGCAGTTCTTC	CASSQDTRNNEQFF
once	TRBV3-1/TRBV3-2	TRBJ2-1	TRBD2	TGTGCCAGCAGCCAAGCTAGCGGGAGTTATGAGCAGTTCTTC	CASSQASGSYEQFF
NA	TRBV19	TRBJ2-3	TRBD2	TGTGCCAGTACTCGTCTAGCGGGAGGGCCCACAGATACGCAGTATTTT	CASTRLAGGPTDTQYF
NA	TRBV10-2	TRBJ1-5	NA	TGCGCCAGCAGTTCAGGCCAAAGTCAGCCCCAGCATTTT	CASSSGQSQPQHF
many	TRBV10-1	TRBJ2-6	NA	TGCGCCAGCAGGAGGGTCAAGCCCAGTGGGGCCAACGTCCTGACTTTC	CASRRVKPSGANVLTF
once	TRBV10-3	TRBJ2-3	TRBD1	TGTGCCATCAGTTCCGGGACAGGGTCTTTGGGTACGCAGTATTTT	CAISSGTGSLGTQYF
once	TRBV19	TRBJ1-5	TRBD1	TGTGCCAGTAGTAACCCCGGGACAGGGGGCGTTTCCCCCTTTTTT	CASSNPGTGGVSPFF
NA	TRBV19	TRBJ2-3	NA	TGTGCCAGTAGTCAAGGCGGGAGCACAGATACGCAGTATTTT	CASSQGGSTDTQYF